This T cell receptor (beta chain) was profiled in a study of Ad26.COV2.S vaccination and SARS-CoV-2 variants. Whole-study context: As a participant in COV1001, the donor was in the Ad26.COV2.S trial arm.

As for treatment: about 20 received Ad26.COV2.S at low or high dose, single or two shots; a few received placebo; per-sample allocation not given. Specimen acquisition occurred on day 63 following the initial vaccine or placebo injection. An Ad26 vector expressing Wuhan-strain SARS-CoV-2 spike constituted the vaccine. About this clone: Its antigen is still unknown.

Study conclusions and caveats: Quantification of TCR breadth and depth may have yielded underestimates of total T cell responses. Among vaccine recipients, spike-specific TCR breadth exceeded that of placebo recipients.

After removal of 5 bases from V and 1 base from J, the junction contained 13 bases not matched to a gene. Germline V gives CDR1 SGHAT, CDR2 FQNNGV. The CDR3 covers 17 residues. Data came from immunoSEQ multiplex PCR; TCRdb stores just in-frame clones and leaves some out. The sample yields about 260,000 clones, approximately 90% seen once. The V call is TRBV11-2, the J call TRBJ1-1; 7 bases line up with TRBD1. The receptor was derived from a person aged 18-60 years who received the Ad26.COV2.S COVID-19 vaccine or a placebo. The specimen was peripheral blood, collected in a trial of Ad26.COV2.S vaccine versus placebo. The CDR3 spells CASSPRRPGTANTEAFF. CDR3 nucleotide sequence: TGTGCCAGCAGCCCCCGTCGCCCCGGGACAGCGAACACTGAAGCTTTCTTT.